This T cell receptor (beta chain) was observed in a study of OX40 agonist ivuxolimab in advanced cancers. Findings and caveats of the study: More expanded clones were seen, on average, in CD8+ T cells than in CD4+. Antigen specificity of clonally expanded peripheral T cells was not established.

The protocol was immunoSEQ multiplex PCR, while the TCRdb copy is restricted to in-frame clones and leaves out a portion. The repertoire holds under 65,000 clones, with approximately 84% as singletons. People who had autoimmune disease history or systemic immunosuppression were excluded. Of note for this clone: Its antigen is not known.

The source material was CD4+ or CD8+ T cells sorted from blood, sampled in a trial of the OX40 agonist ivuxolimab. The clonotype was recovered from an adult with an advanced solid tumor such as melanoma, head and neck, liver or kidney cancer.

The DNA for the CDR3 is TGTGCCAGCAGCTCTTGGACAGGGGGTGCAACTAATGAAAAACTGTTTTTT. Protein product: CASSSWTGGATNEKLFF. The chain links TRBV5-4 to TRBJ1-4; 10 bases map to TRBD1. Per the germline V gene, CDR1 is SGHNT and CDR2 is YYREEE (reference sequence). The J segment lost 0 bases and the V segment lost 3 bases, leaving 5 bases of the junction unmatched. The CDR3 contains 17 residues. The entire variable domain, with the rest obtained from reference TRBV5-4 and TRBJ1-4, is as follows: ETGVTQSPTHLIKTRGQQVTLRCSSQSGHNTVSWYQQALGQGPQFIFQYYREEENGRGNFPPRFSGLQFPNYSSELNVNALELDDSALYLCASSSWTGGATNEKLFFGSGTQLSVL.